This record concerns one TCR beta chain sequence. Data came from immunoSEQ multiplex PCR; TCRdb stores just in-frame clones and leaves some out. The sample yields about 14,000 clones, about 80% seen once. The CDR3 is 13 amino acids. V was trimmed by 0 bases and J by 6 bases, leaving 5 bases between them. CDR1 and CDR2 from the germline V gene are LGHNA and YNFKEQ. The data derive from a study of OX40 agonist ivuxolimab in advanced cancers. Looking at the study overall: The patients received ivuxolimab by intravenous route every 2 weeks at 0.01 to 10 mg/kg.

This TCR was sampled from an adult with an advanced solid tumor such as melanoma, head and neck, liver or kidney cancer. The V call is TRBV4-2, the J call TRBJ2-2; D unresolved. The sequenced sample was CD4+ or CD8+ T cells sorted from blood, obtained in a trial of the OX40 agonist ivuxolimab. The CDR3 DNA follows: TGTGCCAGCAGCCAAGAGCCTGCCGGGGAGCTGTTTTTT. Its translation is CASSQEPAGELFF.